Listed below are T cell receptor beta chains from one sample, sequenced in a study of regulatory T cells in long-lasting Graves disease. TCRdb recomputed calls from the multiplex PCR reads with MiXCR, one row per CDR3 protein. This repertoire shows about 240,000 distinct CDR3 sequences, roughly a fifth found once; its top ten account for approximately 15%. The sequencing used peripheral blood mononuclear cells (PBMCs), collected at new diagnosis, from a patient treated with antithyroid drugs. These receptors all come from a female donor with Graves disease. CDR3s include the opening cysteine and the closing phenylalanine or tryptophan. A D gene is named only where the DNA matches it firmly. A row's size may be missing; if present it is once, few, many or a size class.

clone size,V gene,J gene,D gene,CDR3 protein,CDR3 DNA
many,TRBV4-1,TRBJ1-2,NA,CASSPSGTGNDGYTF,TGCGCCAGCAGCCCGTCGGGTACGGGGAACGATGGCTACACCTTC
many,TRBV10-3,TRBJ2-7,NA,CAISDPRGTFKYEQYF,TGTGCCATCAGTGACCCAAGGGGAACTTTCAAATACGAGCAGTACTTC
NA,TRBV4-2,TRBJ2-3,NA,CASSQEPGDTQYF,TGTGCCAGCAGCCAAGAACCTGGCGATACGCAGTATTTC
medium-sized,TRBV3-1,TRBJ2-1,TRBD2,CASSTRGGGWNEQFF,TGTGCCAGCAGCACCCGCGGGGGGGGGTGGAATGAGCAGTTCTTC
many,TRBV6-2/TRBV6-3,TRBJ1-5,TRBD1,CASSYRGPNQPQHF,TGTGCCAGCAGTTACAGGGGGCCCAATCAGCCCCAGCATTTT
many,TRBV2,TRBJ1-1,TRBD1,CASTARDRGNTEAFF,TGTGCCAGCACCGCCCGGGACAGGGGGAACACTGAAGCTTTCTTT
few,TRBV6-1,TRBJ1-1,NA,CASSPGVGAFF,TGTGCCAGCAGCCCGGGGGTTGGGGCTTTCTTT
many,TRBV13,TRBJ2-3,TRBD1,CASHRTGTDTQYF,TGTGCCAGCCACCGGACAGGGACAGATACGCAGTATTTT
NA,TRBV20-1,TRBJ2-7,NA,CSARAPLAYEQYF,TGCAGTGCTAGGGCCCCACTCGCCTACGAGCAGTACTTC
many,TRBV12-3/TRBV12-4,TRBJ2-5,NA,CASRPLAEETQYF,TGTGCCAGCAGACCTTTAGCGGAAGAGACCCAGTACTTC
NA,TRBV6-5,TRBJ2-7,TRBD2,CASSYYPGRGNEQYF,TGTGCCAGCAGTTATTATCCCGGGAGGGGAAACGAGCAGTACTTC
few,TRBV29-1,TRBJ2-1,NA,CSVELFGTHEQFF,TGCAGCGTTGAGCTTTTCGGGACCCATGAGCAGTTCTTC
many,TRBV28,TRBJ2-3,NA,CASSLEGYWDTQYF,TGTGCCAGCAGTTTAGAAGGGTATTGGGATACGCAGTATTTT
many,TRBV6-1,TRBJ2-2,NA,CASTLSGAPNTGELFF,TGTGCCAGCACCCTATCCGGGGCCCCGAACACCGGGGAGCTGTTTTTT
many,TRBV20-1,TRBJ1-2,NA,CSAIKPTQNQGYGYTF,TGCAGTGCAATTAAGCCTACACAAAACCAGGGCTATGGCTACACCTTC
few,TRBV19,TRBJ2-7,TRBD1,CATSGQGYEQYF,TGTGCCACCTCGGGACAGGGGTACGAGCAGTACTTC
NA,TRBV2,TRBJ1-3,NA,CASRAGTTGNTIYF,TGTGCCAGCAGGGCCGGGACAACTGGAAACACCATATATTTT
many,TRBV2,TRBJ2-7,NA,CASIRDKSYYEQYF,TGTGCCAGCATTCGGGACAAATCTTACTACGAGCAGTACTTC
NA,TRBV19,TRBJ1-2,TRBD1,CASRKLMGDRNYGYTF,TGTGCCAGTAGGAAGTTGATGGGGGACAGAAACTATGGCTACACCTTC
few,TRBV7-9,TRBJ2-1,NA,CASSLVSTEQFF,TGTGCCAGCAGCTTAGTCTCGACTGAACAGTTCTTC
many,TRBV12-3/TRBV12-4,TRBJ2-5,TRBD1,CASNIQGSQETQYF,TGTGCCAGCAATATACAGGGGTCCCAAGAGACCCAGTACTTC
many,TRBV28,TRBJ1-1,NA,CASRPGQIEAFF,TGTGCCAGCAGGCCCGGACAGATTGAAGCTTTCTTT
many,TRBV5-1,TRBJ2-2,NA,CASSRQSNTGELFF,TGCGCCAGCAGCCGACAATCGAACACCGGGGAGCTGTTTTTT
few,TRBV19,TRBJ1-2,TRBD1,CASNLRSGGNYGYTF,TGTGCCAGTAATCTACGGTCAGGGGGAAACTATGGCTACACCTTC
NA,TRBV7-3,TRBJ2-2,NA,CASSPGTDTGELFF,TGTGCCAGCAGCCCCGGGACTGACACCGGGGAGCTGTTTTTT
many,TRBV14,TRBJ2-4,TRBD1,CASSQMGQGINIQYF,TGTGCCAGCAGCCAAATGGGACAGGGAATAAACATTCAGTACTTC
NA,TRBV7-3,TRBJ2-2,TRBD1,CASSRTGGESGELFF,TGTGCCAGCAGTCGCACAGGGGGCGAATCCGGGGAGCTGTTTTTT
few,TRBV19,TRBJ2-7,TRBD1,CASSHRDRESYEQYF,TGTGCCAGTAGTCACCGGGACAGGGAATCCTACGAGCAGTACTTC
many,TRBV7-9,TRBJ2-7,TRBD2,CASTPGTSGYEQYF,TGTGCCAGCACGCCCGGGACTAGCGGATACGAGCAGTACTTC
many,TRBV7-2,TRBJ1-1,NA,CASSLDYTEAFF,TGTGCCAGCAGCTTAGATTACACTGAAGCTTTCTTT
NA,TRBV10-1,TRBJ2-4,NA,CASSESRGQNIQYF,TGCGCCAGCAGTGAGTCCCGGGGGCAAAACATTCAGTACTTC
many,TRBV10-2,TRBJ2-3,NA,CASSKTTRLRSTDTQYF,TGCGCCAGCAGCAAAACAACGAGACTGCGGAGCACAGATACGCAGTATTTT
many,TRBV7-2,TRBJ1-5,NA,CASSLNSRDGKHF,TGTGCCAGCAGCTTAAATTCCCGGGACGGCAAGCATTTT
many,TRBV19,TRBJ1-5,TRBD1,CASRSGTGLGNQPQHF,TGTGCCAGTAGATCCGGGACAGGGCTGGGTAATCAGCCCCAGCATTTT
many,TRBV20-1,TRBJ2-5,TRBD1,CSAGRGRRETQYF,TGCAGTGCTGGCAGGGGGCGTCGGGAGACCCAGTACTTC
NA,TRBV6-4,TRBJ2-3,TRBD2,CASSPQLAADTQYF,TGTGCCAGCAGTCCCCAACTAGCGGCAGATACGCAGTATTTT
NA,TRBV3-1,TRBJ2-1,NA,CASSPGVIYNEQFF,TGTGCCAGCAGCCCGGGGGTGATTTACAATGAGCAGTTCTTC
NA,TRBV18,TRBJ2-3,TRBD2,CASSSTSGDTQYF,TGTGCCAGCTCGTCGACTAGCGGAGATACGCAGTATTTT
many,TRBV19,TRBJ1-1,TRBD1,CASSIEGQGRTEAFF,TGTGCCAGTAGTATAGAGGGACAGGGAAGGACTGAAGCTTTCTTT
many,TRBV7-2,TRBJ2-3,TRBD2,CASSPTSGRRDTQYF,TGTGCCAGCAGCCCGACTAGCGGGAGACGTGATACGCAGTATTTT
many,TRBV27,TRBJ2-7,TRBD1,CASSFGTGGNEQYF,TGTGCCAGCAGTTTCGGGACAGGGGGCAACGAGCAGTACTTC
many,TRBV7-9,TRBJ1-1,NA,CASSLSGMNTEAFF,TGTGCCAGCAGCTTATCAGGGATGAACACTGAAGCTTTCTTT
few,TRBV19,TRBJ2-2,NA,CASSRGAPANTGELFF,TGTGCCAGTAGTCGTGGGGCCCCCGCGAACACCGGGGAGCTGTTTTTT
many,TRBV20-1,TRBJ2-1,NA,CSARGPPINNEQFF,TGCAGTGCTAGAGGTCCGCCGATAAACAATGAGCAGTTCTTC
many,TRBV5-1,TRBJ2-7,TRBD1,CASSETGSGQYF,TGCGCCAGCAGCGAGACAGGGAGTGGGCAGTACTTC
many,TRBV4-2,TRBJ2-1,NA,CASSRKSSLESSYNEQFF,TGTGCCAGCAGCCGTAAATCGTCGCTCGAGAGCTCCTACAATGAGCAGTTCTTC
NA,TRBV6-2/TRBV6-3,TRBJ1-2,TRBD1,CASNIQGAGGYTF,TGTGCCAGCAACATACAGGGGGCCGGGGGCTACACCTTC
many,TRBV6-9,TRBJ1-5,NA,CASSYGTGWSLGPQHF,TGTGCCAGCAGTTACGGGACGGGTTGGAGCTTGGGGCCCCAGCATTTT
many,TRBV11-3,TRBJ2-3,NA,CASSLEVSDTQYF,TGTGCCAGCAGCTTAGAGGTGTCAGATACGCAGTATTTT
many,TRBV2,TRBJ1-4,TRBD1,CASRARGGSGKLFF,TGTGCCAGCAGAGCCAGGGGGGGCAGTGGAAAACTGTTTTTT
many,TRBV27,TRBJ1-5,NA,CASSLSGSRNQPQHF,TGTGCCAGCAGTTTATCGGGCAGTAGGAATCAGCCCCAGCATTTT
many,TRBV7-2,TRBJ2-3,NA,CASSPAVGRTDTQYF,TGTGCCAGCAGCCCGGCCGTGGGGCGCACAGATACGCAGTATTTT
many,TRBV18,TRBJ2-7,TRBD1,CASSLQTGAYEQYF,TGTGCCAGCTCCCTTCAGACAGGGGCCTACGAGCAGTACTTC
few,TRBV5-1,TRBJ2-4,TRBD2,CASSFSGTSGDIQYF,TGCGCCAGCAGCTTCTCCGGGACTAGCGGGGACATTCAGTACTTC
NA,TRBV20-1,TRBJ2-2,NA,CSARDEGGRGELFF,TGCAGTGCTAGAGATGAGGGAGGACGCGGGGAGCTGTTTTTT
many,TRBV20-1,TRBJ1-5,NA,CSARAEAGDNQPQHF,TGCAGTGCTAGGGCGGAGGCAGGGGACAATCAGCCCCAGCATTTT
many,TRBV7-9,TRBJ1-1,NA,CASSFEGLQAFF,TGTGCCAGCAGCTTTGAGGGCCTTCAAGCTTTCTTT
once,TRBV2,TRBJ1-3,NA,CASSLSYGAGNTIYF,TGTGCCAGCAGTTTATCGTACGGAGCTGGAAACACCATATATTTT
many,TRBV7-7,TRBJ2-5,TRBD1,CASSDGTGVQYF,TGTGCCAGCAGCGACGGGACAGGGGTCCAGTACTTC